This T cell receptor (beta chain) comes out of a study of cytomegalovirus exposure and HLA in healthy donors. Study-wide points: Sequence variants that were highly shared formed a cluster that was likely a sequencing artifact.

The PCR contained 60 Vbeta and 13 Jbeta primers. Here immunoSEQ multiplex PCR was the method, and the copy in TCRdb shows in-frame clones only, minus some. The data show some 150,000 clones, 72% seen once. The V and J ends lost 10 bases and 1 base respectively, with 10 bases between them. This CDR3 has 13 amino acids. The germline V gene has CDR1 SNHLY and CDR2 FYNNEI. Points on this clone: The antigen remains unidentified.

The sequenced material came from PBMCs. V is TRBV2 and J is TRBJ1-4, with a weak D call TRBD1 (6 bases). The receptor's source is a human donor in good health. In nucleotides, the CDR3 is TGTGCCACCTCACAGGGAACTAATGAAAAACTGTTTTTT. Its protein product is CATSQGTNEKLFF. The full variable domain, rest sourced from reference TRBV2 and TRBJ1-4, is EPEVTQTPSHQVTQMGQEVILRCVPISNHLYFYWYRQILGQKVEFLVSFYNNEISEKSEIFDDQFSVERPDGSNFTLKIRSTKLEDSAMYFCATSQGTNEKLFFGSGTQLSVL.